One and the same sample provided the 15 T cell receptor beta chains below, sequenced in a study of blood T cell repertoires in COVID-19. Sequencing was performed with immunoSEQ multiplex PCR; in TCRdb, only in-frame clones are kept and a portion is missing. The table has around 99,000 clones, less than 85% seen once. Material for sequencing was peripheral blood. These receptors originate from a woman in her sixties with acute or convalescent COVID-19.

This chain joins TRBV9 and TRBJ2-1, with TRBD1 identical over 10 bases. Trimming cost V 3 bases and J 4 bases; bases outside gene matches: 4. Germline values: CDR1 SGDLS, CDR2 YYNGEE. The CDR3 is 15 amino acids. The CDR3 nucleotides read TGTGCCAGCAGCGCCCGGGACAGGGGATACAATGAGCAGTTCTTC. It specifies CASSARDRGYNEQFF.

This rearrangement joins TRBV20-1 to TRBJ1-1; no definite D call. V was clipped by 7 bases and J by 2 bases, with 8 bases between them. CDR1 is DFQATT, CDR2 SNEGSKA, per germline (reference sequence). This CDR3 spans 11 amino acids. CDR3 region: CSVRANTEAFF. The CDR3 DNA reads as TGCAGTGTGCGAGCAAACACTGAAGCTTTCTTT.

This sequence joins TRBV27 and TRBJ2-2; D is possibly TRBD2 (5 bases). Germline V lookup: CDR1 MNHEY, CDR2 SMNVEV (reference sequence). This CDR3 has 15 amino acids. The V end was cut by 4 bases, the J end by 6 bases, with 15 bases between. The chain's CDR3 is CASSYYSVDSGELFF. CDR3 in DNA: TGTGCCAGCAGTTACTATAGCGTAGACTCCGGGGAGCTGTTTTTT.

The gene calls are TRBV5-8 and TRBJ2-5; 8 bases align to TRBD2. The junction had 15 bases not matched to a gene; V was cut back by 0 bases and J by 2 bases. The germline V gene has CDR1 SGHTS and CDR2 YDEGEE. The CDR3 extends over 19 amino acids. In nucleotides, the CDR3 is TGTGCCAGCAGCTTGGCGAGGGGCGGGAGGAGGACCGGGCAAGAGACCCAGTACTTC. Translated, it gives CASSLARGGRRTGQETQYF.

The gene calls are TRBV28 and TRBJ2-7; 9 bases align to TRBD1. The ends lost 6 bases at V and 5 bases at J; junction bases unmatched: 11. Germline values: CDR1 MDHEN, CDR2 SYDVKM. The CDR3 is 15 residues long. Here the CDR3 reads CASSLLGTGHHEQYF. In DNA form, the CDR3 reads TGTGCCAGCAGCCTACTCGGGACAGGGCACCACGAGCAGTACTTC. Full variable domain (rest looked up from reference TRBV28 and TRBJ2-7): DVKVTQSSRYLVKRTGEKVFLECVQDMDHENMFWYRQDPGLGLRLIYFSYDVKMKEKGDIPEGYSVSREKKERFSLILESASTNQTSMYLCASSLLGTGHHEQYFGPGTRLTVT.

The chain combines TRBV5-1 with TRBJ2-7; 7 positions match TRBD1. The CDR3 covers 14 residues. V lost 3 bases, J lost 3 bases, and 6 bases stayed unmatched. CDR1 is SGHRS, CDR2 YFSETQ, per germline. CDR3 DNA sequence: TGCGCCAGCAGCTCGCCGGGACAGAGCTACGAGCAGTACTTC. Translated: CASSSPGQSYEQYF.

The chain combines TRBV2 with TRBJ1-3; D uncertain. The V gene's germline CDR1 is SNHLY and CDR2 FYNNEI. CDR3 length equals 12 residues. Trimming removed 5 bases from V and 3 bases from J, with 5 bases in between. Written as DNA, the CDR3 is TGTGCCAGCAGTACAGATGGAAACACCATATATTTT. Translated, it gives CASSTDGNTIYF.

The chain carries TRBV23-1 and TRBJ1-2; no definite D call. TRBV23-1 is identified as an open reading frame with a role that is uncertain. V gave up 4 bases and J gave up 4 bases, with 31 bases separating them. The CDR3 runs 20 residues. The CDR3 loop reads CASSLESGSWVFGVGYGYTF. The CDR3 bases are TGCGCCAGCAGTCTGGAATCCGGGAGCTGGGTTTTCGGCGTCGGCTATGGCTACACCTTC.

This clone was counted a single time. The J gene is TRBJ2-1, the V gene TRBV5-5, with D possibly TRBD2 on 5 matching bases. Germline-derived CDR1 and CDR2 are SGHKS and YYEKEE (reference sequence). Trimming stripped 4 bases from V and 6 bases from J, with 11 bases between. The CDR3 covers 13 residues. CDR3 sequence reads: CASSQVGVNEQFF. The CDR3 coding sequence is TGTGCCAGCAGCCAAGTCGGGGTCAATGAGCAGTTCTTC.

The CDR3 bases are TGTGCCACCAGCCTCCGGGACAGGGCGTTCTCTGGAAACACCATATATTTT. Encoded protein: CATSLRDRAFSGNTIYF. The rearrangement links TRBV15 to TRBJ1-3; 9 bases are shared with TRBD1. Trimming removed 5 bases from V and 0 bases from J; junction bases left unmatched: 8. CDR3 length equals 17 residues. Germline CDR1 reads LNHNV; CDR2 reads YYDKDF (reference sequence).

This clone was counted ten times or more. This chain links TRBV19 with TRBJ1-5; maybe TRBD1 (6 bases). Germline V gene data show CDR1 as LNHDA and CDR2 as SQIVND (reference sequence). The CDR3 has 15 amino acids. Trimming removed 7 bases from V and 7 bases from J, with 20 bases in between. The CDR3 reads CASTPGGGPGQPQHF. The CDR3 DNA follows: TGTGCCAGTACCCCTGGGGGGGGGCCCGGGCAGCCCCAGCATTTT.

This chain connects TRBV28 to TRBJ1-2; D gene unclear. CDR1 and CDR2 (germline): MDHEN, SYDVKM. This CDR3 spans 12 amino acids. Trimming took 2 bases from V and 3 from J, leaving 4 bases between them. CDR3 in DNA: TGTGCCAGCAGTTTACAGGACTATGGCTACACCTTC. It encodes CASSLQDYGYTF.

The chain combines TRBV7-8 with TRBJ2-7; the match to TRBD2 covers 13 bases. Losses at the gene ends were 3 bases for V and 2 bases for J; bases not matched to a gene: 7. This CDR3 comprises 17 residues. Germline CDR1 is SGHVS and CDR2 is FQNEAQ. The CDR3 sequence is CASSLTGTSGIPYEQYF. DNA of the CDR3: TGTGCCAGCAGCTTGACCGGGACTAGCGGGATACCCTACGAGCAGTACTTC.

The CDR3 sequence: CASSKNRLPGTQYF. The CDR3 DNA is TGTGCCAGCAGCAAAAACAGGCTACCGGGGACCCAGTACTTC. The V and J genes are TRBV7-2 and TRBJ2-5, with a weak D call TRBD1 (5 bases). The CDR3 covers 14 residues. Germline V CDR1 and CDR2: SGHTA, FQGNSA. V was pared by 5 bases and J by 7 bases, with 17 bases between.

The V and J genes are TRBV9 and TRBJ2-7; D is unresolved. Trimming removed 1 base from V and 2 bases from J, with 10 bases in between. Germline V lookup: CDR1 SGDLS, CDR2 YYNGEE. This CDR3 spans 14 amino acids. The CDR3 loop reads CASSVFPGTYEQYF. CDR3 DNA sequence: TGTGCCAGCAGCGTATTTCCGGGTACCTACGAGCAGTACTTC.